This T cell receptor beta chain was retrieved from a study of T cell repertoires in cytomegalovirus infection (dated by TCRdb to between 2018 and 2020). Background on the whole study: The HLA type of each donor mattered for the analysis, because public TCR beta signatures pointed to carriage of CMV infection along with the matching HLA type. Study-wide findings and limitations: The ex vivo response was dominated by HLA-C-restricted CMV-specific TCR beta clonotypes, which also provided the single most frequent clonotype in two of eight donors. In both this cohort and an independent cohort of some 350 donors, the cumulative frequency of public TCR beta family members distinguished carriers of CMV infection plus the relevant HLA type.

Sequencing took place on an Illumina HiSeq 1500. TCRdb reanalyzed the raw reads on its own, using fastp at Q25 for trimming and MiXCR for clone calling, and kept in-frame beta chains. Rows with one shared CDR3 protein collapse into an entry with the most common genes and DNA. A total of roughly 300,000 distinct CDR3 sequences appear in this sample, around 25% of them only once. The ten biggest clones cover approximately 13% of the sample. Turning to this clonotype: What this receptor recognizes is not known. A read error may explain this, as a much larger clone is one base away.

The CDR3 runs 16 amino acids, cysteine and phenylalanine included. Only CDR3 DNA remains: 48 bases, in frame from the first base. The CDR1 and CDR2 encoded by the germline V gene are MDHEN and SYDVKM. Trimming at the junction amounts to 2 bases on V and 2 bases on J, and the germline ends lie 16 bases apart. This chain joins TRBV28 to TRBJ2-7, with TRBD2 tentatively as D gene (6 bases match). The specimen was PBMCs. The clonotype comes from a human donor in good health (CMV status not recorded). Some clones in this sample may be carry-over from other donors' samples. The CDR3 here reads CASSLKTTSPTYEQYF. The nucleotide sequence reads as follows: TGTGCCAGCAGTTTAAAAACCACTAGCCCCACCTACGAGCAGTACTTC.